This TCR beta chain was sequenced in a study of CD8 T cells in Susac syndrome (dated by TCRdb to about 2019). About the study as a whole: The study used repertoire sequencing to test whether antigen drove CD8+ T cell activation and differentiation in Susac syndrome. The clonality of the CD8+ T cell repertoire was compared across approximately 11 healthy donors, 14 Susac syndrome patients and under 17 multiple sclerosis patients. What the authors observed across the whole study: The number of individuals in the TCR sequencing and HLA analysis was acknowledged as relatively small.

RNA was extracted with the RNeasy kit and 0.5 to 1 ug was reverse transcribed using random hexamers. TCR beta CDR3 regions were amplified with the immunoSEQ multiplex PCR assay covering 54 Vbeta and 13 Jbeta segments. To correct PCR amplification bias, a synthetic template baseline was used for both primer optimization and computational correction. Turning to the authors' computational methods: Reads were assigned to V, D and J genes according to IMGT and analyzed in immunoSEQ Analyzer, with only productive sequences retained. Clonality was calculated as one minus the Shannon entropy normalized by log2 of the number of productive unique sequences. Public and private clones were assessed among the 100 most prevalent clones of each patient and control. Clones were defined as Susac-specific when absent from the healthy and MS cohorts, from some 1,100 published viral clones and from other ImmuneACCESS disease sequences. The public reads were reanalyzed by TCRdb: fastp trimming at Q25, MiXCR alignment, in-frame beta chains only. Here each entry gathers all rows of one CDR3 protein and keeps the most common genes and DNA. The V and J calls shown here were made by TCRdb, not taken from the authors' results. This sample is represented by hundreds of thousands of distinct CDR3 sequences; about 94% of them were singletons. The ten top clones hold roughly 0.13% of the sample.

Peripheral blood CD8+ and CD4+ T cells from healthy donors, Susac syndrome patients and multiple sclerosis patients were profiled using high-throughput TCR beta sequencing. The multiple sclerosis controls were treatment-naive patients who had stable or active relapsing-remitting disease and met the revised McDonald criteria. Bulk CD8+ and CD4+ T cells were purified magnetically by negative isolation, whereas CD8+ TEMRA cells were enriched by FACS. Blood was collected in EDTA tubes and processed within 24 hours, with PBMCs isolated through density gradient centrifugation. PBMCs destined for TCR sequencing were cryopreserved in liquid nitrogen and later thawed in a 37 °C water bath. A purity of at least 90% was achieved for sorted or isolated CD4+, CD8+ and CD8+ TEMRA cells. Clipping removes 6 bases from V and 4 bases from J, with 9 as the unmatched junction base count. Inclusive of the bounding cysteine and phenylalanine, the CDR3 is 15 residues long. The entry retains the CDR3 DNA only, 45 bases that are in frame from base 1. The germline V gene (reference sequence) supplies CDR1 SEHNR and CDR2 FQNEAQ.

Of note for this clonotype: Its antigen is not yet known. No base quality information exists; no much larger clone differs at one position.

This clonotype was obtained from a human donor with multiple sclerosis. The sequence links TRBV7-9 to TRBJ1-2, with 9 bases aligning to TRBD1. The sample comprised CD8+ T cells from PBMCs. The CDR3 here reads CASSPPGQGPYGYTF. The DNA is TGTGCCAGCAGTCCGCCGGGACAGGGTCCCTATGGCTACACCTTC. Supplemented by the reference TRBV7-9 and TRBJ1-2 proteins around the CDR3, the complete variable domain is DTGVSQNPRHKITKRGQNVTFRCDPISEHNRLYWYRQTLGQGPEFLTYFQNEAQLEKSRLLSDRFSAERPKGSFSTLEIQRTEQGDSAMYLCASSPPGQGPYGYTFGSGTRLTVV.